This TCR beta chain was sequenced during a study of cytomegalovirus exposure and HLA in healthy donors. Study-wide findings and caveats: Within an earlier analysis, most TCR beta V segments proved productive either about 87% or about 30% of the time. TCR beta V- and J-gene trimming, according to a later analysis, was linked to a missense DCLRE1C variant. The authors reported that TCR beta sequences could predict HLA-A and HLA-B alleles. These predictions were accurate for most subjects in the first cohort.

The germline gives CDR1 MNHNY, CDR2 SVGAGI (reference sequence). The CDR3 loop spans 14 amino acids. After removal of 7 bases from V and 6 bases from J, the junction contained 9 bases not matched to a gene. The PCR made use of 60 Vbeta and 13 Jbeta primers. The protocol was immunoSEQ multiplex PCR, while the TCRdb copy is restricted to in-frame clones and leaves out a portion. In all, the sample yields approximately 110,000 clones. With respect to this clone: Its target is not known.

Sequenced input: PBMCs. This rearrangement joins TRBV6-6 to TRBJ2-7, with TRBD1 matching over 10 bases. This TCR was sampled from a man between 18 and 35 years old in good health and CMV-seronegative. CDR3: CASNFGGQGSEQYF. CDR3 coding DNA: TGTGCCAGCAATTTCGGGGGACAGGGGAGCGAGCAGTACTTC.